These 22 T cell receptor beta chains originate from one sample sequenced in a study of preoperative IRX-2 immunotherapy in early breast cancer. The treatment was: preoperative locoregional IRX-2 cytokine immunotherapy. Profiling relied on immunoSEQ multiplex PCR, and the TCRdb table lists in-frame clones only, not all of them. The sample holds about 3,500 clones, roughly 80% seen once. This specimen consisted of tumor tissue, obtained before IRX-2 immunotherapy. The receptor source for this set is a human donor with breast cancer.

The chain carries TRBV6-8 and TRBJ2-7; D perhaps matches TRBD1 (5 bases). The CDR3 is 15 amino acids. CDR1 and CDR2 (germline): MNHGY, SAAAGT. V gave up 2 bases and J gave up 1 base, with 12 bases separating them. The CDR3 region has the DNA TGTGCCAGCAGTTACATCCCCAGGGCGTCCTACGAGCAGTACTTC. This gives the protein CASSYIPRASYEQYF.

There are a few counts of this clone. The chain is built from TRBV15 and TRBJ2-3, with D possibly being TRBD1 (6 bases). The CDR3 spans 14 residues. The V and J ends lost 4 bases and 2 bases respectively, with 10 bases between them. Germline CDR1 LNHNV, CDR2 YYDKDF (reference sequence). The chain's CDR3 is CATSIQGTTDTQYF. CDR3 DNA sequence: TGTGCCACCAGCATTCAGGGGACCACAGATACGCAGTATTTT.

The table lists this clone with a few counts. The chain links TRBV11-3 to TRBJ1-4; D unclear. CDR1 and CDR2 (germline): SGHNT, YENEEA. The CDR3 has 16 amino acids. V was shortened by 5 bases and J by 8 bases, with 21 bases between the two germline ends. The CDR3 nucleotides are TGTGCCAGCAGCCCAGGACTGCTCGGTTCGCGGGAAAAACTGTTTTTT. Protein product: CASSPGLLGSREKLFF.

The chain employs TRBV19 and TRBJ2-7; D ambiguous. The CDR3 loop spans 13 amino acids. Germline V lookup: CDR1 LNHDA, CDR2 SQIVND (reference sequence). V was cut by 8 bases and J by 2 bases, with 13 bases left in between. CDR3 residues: CASGLTDPYEQYF. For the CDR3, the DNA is TGTGCCAGTGGTTTGACCGACCCCTACGAGCAGTACTTC.

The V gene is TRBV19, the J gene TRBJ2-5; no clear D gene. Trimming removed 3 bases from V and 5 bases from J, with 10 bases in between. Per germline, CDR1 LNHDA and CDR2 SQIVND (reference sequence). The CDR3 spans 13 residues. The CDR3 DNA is TGTGCCAGTAGTATCCGCCCTGGGGAGACCCAGTACTTC. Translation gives CASSIRPGETQYF.

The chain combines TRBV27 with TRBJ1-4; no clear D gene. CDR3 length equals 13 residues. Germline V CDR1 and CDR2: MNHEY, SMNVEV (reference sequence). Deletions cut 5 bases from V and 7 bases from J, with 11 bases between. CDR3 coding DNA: TGTGCCAGCAGTCCCCGGACGGGTGAAAAACTGTTTTTT. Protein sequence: CASSPRTGEKLFF. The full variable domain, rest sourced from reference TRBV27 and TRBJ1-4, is EAQVTQNPRYLITVTGKKLTVTCSQNMNHEYMSWYRQDPGLGLRQIYYSMNVEVTDKGDVPEGYKVSRKEKRNFPLILESPSPNQTSLYFCASSPRTGEKLFFGSGTQLSVL.

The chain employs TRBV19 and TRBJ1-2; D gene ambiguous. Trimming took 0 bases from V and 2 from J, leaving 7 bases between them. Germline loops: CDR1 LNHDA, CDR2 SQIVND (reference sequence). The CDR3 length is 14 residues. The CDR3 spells CASSIDGGNYGYTF. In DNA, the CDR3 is TGTGCCAGTAGTATAGACGGCGGCAACTATGGCTACACCTTC. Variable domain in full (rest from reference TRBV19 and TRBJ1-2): DGGITQSPKYLFRKEGQNVTLSCEQNLNHDAMYWYRQDPGQGLRLIYYSQIVNDFQKGDIAEGYSVSREKKESFPLTVTSAQKNPTAFYLCASSIDGGNYGYTFGSGTRLTVV.

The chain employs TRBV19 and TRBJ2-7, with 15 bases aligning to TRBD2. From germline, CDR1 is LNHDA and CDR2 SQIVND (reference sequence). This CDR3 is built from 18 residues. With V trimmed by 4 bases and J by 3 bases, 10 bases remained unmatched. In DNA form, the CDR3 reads TGTGCCAGTAGTACGGGACTAGCGGGAGGCGAGGAAGGCTACGAGCAGTACTTC. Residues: CASSTGLAGGEEGYEQYF. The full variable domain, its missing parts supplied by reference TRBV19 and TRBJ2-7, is DGGITQSPKYLFRKEGQNVTLSCEQNLNHDAMYWYRQDPGQGLRLIYYSQIVNDFQKGDIAEGYSVSREKKESFPLTVTSAQKNPTAFYLCASSTGLAGGEEGYEQYFGPGTRLTVT.

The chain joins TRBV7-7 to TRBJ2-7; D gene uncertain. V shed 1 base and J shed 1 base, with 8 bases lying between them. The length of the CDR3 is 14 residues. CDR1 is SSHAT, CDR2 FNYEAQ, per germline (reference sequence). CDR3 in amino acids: CASSLVIGSYEQYF. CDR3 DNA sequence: TGTGCCAGCAGCTTAGTGATCGGGTCCTACGAGCAGTACTTC.

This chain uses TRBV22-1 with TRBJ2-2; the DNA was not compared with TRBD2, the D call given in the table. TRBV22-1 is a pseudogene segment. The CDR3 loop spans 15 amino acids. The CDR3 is CATTRPGGVTGELFF. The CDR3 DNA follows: TGTGCCACCACCCGCCCGGGAGGGGTGACCGGGGAGCTGTTTTTT.

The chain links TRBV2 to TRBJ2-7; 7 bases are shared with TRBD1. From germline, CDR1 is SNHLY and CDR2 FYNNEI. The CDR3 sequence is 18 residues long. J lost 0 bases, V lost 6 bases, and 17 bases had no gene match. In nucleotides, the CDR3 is TGTGCCAGCAGCCGACAGGGCTCCGACGAGATCAGCTCCTACGAGCAGTACTTC. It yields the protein CASSRQGSDEISSYEQYF.

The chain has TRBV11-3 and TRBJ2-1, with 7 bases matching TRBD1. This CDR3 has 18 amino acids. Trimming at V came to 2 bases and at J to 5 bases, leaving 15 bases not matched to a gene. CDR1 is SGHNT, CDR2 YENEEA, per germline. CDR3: CASSLYWVSGDRNNEQFF. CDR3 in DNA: TGTGCCAGCAGCTTATACTGGGTTTCTGGGGACAGAAACAATGAGCAGTTCTTC. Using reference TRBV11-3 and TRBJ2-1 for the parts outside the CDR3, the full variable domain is EAGVVQSPRYKIIEKKQPVAFWCNPISGHNTLYWYLQNLGQGPELLIRYENEEAVDDSQLPKDRFSAERLKGVDSTLKIQPAELGDSAVYLCASSLYWVSGDRNNEQFFGPGTRLTVL.

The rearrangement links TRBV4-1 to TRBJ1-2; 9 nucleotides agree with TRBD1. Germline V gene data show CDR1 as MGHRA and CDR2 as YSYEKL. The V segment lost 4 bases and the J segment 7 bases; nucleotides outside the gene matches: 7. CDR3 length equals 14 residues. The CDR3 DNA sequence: TGCGCCAGCAGCCCACCGGACAGGGGCTCTGGCTACACCTTC. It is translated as CASSPPDRGSGYTF.

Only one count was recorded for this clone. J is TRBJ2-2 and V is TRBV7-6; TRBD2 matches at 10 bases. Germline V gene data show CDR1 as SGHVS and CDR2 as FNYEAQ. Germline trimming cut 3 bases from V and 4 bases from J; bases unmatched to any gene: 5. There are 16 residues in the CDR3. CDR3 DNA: TGTGCCAGCAGCTTGCAAGCGGGAGGGAGCACCGGGGAGCTGTTTTTT. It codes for CASSLQAGGSTGELFF.

The CDR3 DNA sequence: TGCGCCAGCAGCTCCGGACGGAGTGCAACTAATGAAAAACTGTTTTTT. Translating it yields CASSSGRSATNEKLFF. The chain joins TRBV5-1 to TRBJ1-4; D unresolved. The germline V gene has CDR1 SGHRS and CDR2 YFSETQ. V gave up 3 bases and J gave up 0 bases, with 12 bases separating them. CDR3 length: 16 amino acids. Full variable domain (outside the CDR3, taken from reference TRBV5-1 and TRBJ1-4): KAGVTQTPRYLIKTRGQQVTLSCSPISGHRSVSWYQQTPGQGLQFLFEYFSETQRNKGNFPGRFSGRQFSNSRSEMNVSTLELGDSALYLCASSSGRSATNEKLFFGSGTQLSVL.

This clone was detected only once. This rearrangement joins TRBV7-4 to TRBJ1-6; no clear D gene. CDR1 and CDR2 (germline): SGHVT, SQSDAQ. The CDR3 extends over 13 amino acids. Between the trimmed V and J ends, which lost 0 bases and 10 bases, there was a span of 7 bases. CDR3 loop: CASSLAGVSPLHF. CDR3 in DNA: TGTGCCAGCAGCTTAGCTGGGGTATCACCCCTCCACTTT.

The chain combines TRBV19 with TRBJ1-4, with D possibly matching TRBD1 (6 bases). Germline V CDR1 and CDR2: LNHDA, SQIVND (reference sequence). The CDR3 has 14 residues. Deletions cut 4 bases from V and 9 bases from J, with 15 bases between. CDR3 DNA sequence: TGTGCCAGTAGTACCTTGATAGGGGGGCAAAAACTGTTTTTT. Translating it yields CASSTLIGGQKLFF.

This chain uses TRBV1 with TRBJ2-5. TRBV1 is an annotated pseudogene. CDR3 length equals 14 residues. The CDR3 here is CASSQDSPMETQYF. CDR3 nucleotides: TGCGCCAGCAGCCAGGATTCACCTATGGAGACCCAGTACTTC.

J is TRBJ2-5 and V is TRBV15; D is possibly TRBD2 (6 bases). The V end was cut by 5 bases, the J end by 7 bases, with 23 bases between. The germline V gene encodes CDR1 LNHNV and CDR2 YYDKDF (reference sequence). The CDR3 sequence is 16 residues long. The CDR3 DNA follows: TGTGCCACCAGCGATTGGGGTAGCGGCAGCCAGATGACCCAGTACTTC. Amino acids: CATSDWGSGSQMTQYF.

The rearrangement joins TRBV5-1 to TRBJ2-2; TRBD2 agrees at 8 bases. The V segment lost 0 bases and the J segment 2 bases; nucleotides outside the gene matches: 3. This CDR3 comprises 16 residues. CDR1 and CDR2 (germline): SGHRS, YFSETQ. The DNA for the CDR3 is TGCGCCAGCAGCTTGGGGGGACTAGGAAACACCGGGGAGCTGTTTTTT. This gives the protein CASSLGGLGNTGELFF.

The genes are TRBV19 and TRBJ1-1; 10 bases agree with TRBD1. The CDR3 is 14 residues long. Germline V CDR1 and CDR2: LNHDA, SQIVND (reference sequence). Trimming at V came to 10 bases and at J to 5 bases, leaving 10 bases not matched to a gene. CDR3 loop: CATGQGGWGTEAFF. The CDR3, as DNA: TGTGCCACCGGACAGGGGGGCTGGGGTACTGAAGCTTTCTTT. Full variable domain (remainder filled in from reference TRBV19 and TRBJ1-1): DGGITQSPKYLFRKEGQNVTLSCEQNLNHDAMYWYRQDPGQGLRLIYYSQIVNDFQKGDIAEGYSVSREKKESFPLTVTSAQKNPTAFYLCATGQGGWGTEAFFGQGTRLTVV.

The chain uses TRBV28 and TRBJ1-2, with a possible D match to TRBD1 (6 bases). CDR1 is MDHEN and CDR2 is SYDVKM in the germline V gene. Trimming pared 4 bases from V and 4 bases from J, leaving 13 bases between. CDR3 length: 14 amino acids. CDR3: CASSSGTPLYGYTF. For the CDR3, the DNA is TGTGCCAGCAGTTCGGGGACACCTCTCTATGGCTACACCTTC.